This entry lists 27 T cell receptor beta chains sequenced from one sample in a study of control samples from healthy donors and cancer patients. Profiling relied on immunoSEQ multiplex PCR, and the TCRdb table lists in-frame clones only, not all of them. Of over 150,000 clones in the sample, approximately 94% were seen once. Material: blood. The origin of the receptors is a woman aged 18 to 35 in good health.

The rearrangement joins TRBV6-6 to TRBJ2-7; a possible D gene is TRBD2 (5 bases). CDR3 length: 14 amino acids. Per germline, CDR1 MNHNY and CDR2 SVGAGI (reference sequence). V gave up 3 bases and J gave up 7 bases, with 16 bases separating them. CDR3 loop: CASSYRGRGGEQYF. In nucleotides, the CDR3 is TGTGCCAGCAGTTATCGAGGGAGAGGTGGGGAGCAGTACTTC.

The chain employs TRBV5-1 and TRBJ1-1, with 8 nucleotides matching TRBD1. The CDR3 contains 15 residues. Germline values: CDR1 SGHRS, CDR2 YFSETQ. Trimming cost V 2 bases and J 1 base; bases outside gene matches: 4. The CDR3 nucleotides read TGCGCCAGCAGCTTCCACGACAGGGGGAACACTGAAGCTTTCTTT. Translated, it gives CASSFHDRGNTEAFF.

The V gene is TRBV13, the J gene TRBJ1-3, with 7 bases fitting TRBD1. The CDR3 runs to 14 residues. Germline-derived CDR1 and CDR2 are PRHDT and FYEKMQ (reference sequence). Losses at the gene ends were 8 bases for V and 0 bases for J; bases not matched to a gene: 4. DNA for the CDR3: TGTGCCAGCGCAGGGGGTTTCTCTGGAAACACCATATATTTT. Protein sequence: CASAGGFSGNTIYF.

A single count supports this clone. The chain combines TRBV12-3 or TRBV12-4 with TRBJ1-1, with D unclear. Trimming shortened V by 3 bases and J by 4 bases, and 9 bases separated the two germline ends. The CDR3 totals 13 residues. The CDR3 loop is CASSFSRPTEAFF. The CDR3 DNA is TGTGCCAGCAGTTTTTCAAGGCCCACTGAAGCTTTCTTT.

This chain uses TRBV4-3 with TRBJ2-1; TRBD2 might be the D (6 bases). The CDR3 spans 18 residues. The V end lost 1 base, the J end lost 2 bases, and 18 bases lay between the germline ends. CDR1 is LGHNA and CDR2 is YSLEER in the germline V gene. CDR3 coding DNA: TGCGCCAGCAGCCAAGCTTGGGGACCGGGAGCCCCCTACAATGAGCAGTTCTTC. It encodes CASSQAWGPGAPYNEQFF.

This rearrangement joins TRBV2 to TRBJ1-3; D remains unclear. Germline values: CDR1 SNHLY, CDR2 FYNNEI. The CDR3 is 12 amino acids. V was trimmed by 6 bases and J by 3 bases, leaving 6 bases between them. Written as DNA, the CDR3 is TGTGCCAGCAGGGAGGATGGAAACACCATATATTTT. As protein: CASREDGNTIYF.

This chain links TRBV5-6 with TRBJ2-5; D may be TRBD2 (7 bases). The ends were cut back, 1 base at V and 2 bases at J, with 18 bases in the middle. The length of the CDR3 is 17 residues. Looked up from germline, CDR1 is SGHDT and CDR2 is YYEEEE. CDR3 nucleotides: TGTGCCAGCAGCTTGTCAGGTCGGGGGGCCTGGCAAGAGACCCAGTACTTC. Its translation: CASSLSGRGAWQETQYF.

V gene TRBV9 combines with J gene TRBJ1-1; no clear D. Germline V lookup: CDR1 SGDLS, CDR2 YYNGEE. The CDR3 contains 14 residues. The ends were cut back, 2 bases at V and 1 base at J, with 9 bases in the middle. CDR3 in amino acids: CASSVDGENTEAFF. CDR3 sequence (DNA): TGTGCCAGCAGCGTCGACGGGGAGAACACTGAAGCTTTCTTT.

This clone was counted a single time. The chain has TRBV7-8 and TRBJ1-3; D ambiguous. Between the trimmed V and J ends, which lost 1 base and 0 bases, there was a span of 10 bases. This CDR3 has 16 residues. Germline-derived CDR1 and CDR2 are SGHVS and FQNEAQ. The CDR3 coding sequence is TGTGCCAGCAGCTTAGGTATGCCCCTCTCTGGAAACACCATATATTTT. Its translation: CASSLGMPLSGNTIYF.

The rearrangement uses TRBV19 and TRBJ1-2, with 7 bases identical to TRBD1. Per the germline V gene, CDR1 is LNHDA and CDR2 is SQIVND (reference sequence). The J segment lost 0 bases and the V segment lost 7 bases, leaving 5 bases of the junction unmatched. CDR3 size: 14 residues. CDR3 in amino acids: CASNGQVANYGYTF. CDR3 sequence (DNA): TGTGCCAGTAATGGACAGGTAGCTAACTATGGCTACACCTTC.

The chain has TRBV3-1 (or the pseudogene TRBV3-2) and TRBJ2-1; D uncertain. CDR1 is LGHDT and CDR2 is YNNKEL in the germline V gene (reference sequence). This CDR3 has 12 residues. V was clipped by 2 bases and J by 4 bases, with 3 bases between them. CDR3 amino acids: CASSQLYNEQFF. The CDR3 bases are TGTGCCAGCAGCCAACTATACAATGAGCAGTTCTTC.

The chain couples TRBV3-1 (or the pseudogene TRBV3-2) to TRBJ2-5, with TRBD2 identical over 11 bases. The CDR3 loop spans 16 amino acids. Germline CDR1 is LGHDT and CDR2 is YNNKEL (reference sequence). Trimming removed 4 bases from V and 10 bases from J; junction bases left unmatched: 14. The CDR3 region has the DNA TGTGCCAGCAGCCTTGGACTAGCGGGCCCCATTGGCGGCCAGTACTTC. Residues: CASSLGLAGPIGGQYF.

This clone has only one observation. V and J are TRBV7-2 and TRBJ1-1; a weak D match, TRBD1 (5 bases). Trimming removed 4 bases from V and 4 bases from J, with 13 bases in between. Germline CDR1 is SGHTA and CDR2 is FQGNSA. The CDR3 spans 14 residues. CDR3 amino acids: CASSSFGGGTEAFF. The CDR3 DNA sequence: TGTGCCAGCAGCTCGTTCGGGGGAGGCACTGAAGCTTTCTTT.

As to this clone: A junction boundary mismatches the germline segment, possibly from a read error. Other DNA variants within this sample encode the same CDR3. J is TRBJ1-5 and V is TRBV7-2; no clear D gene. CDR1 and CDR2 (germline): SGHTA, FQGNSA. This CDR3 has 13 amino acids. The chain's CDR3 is CASSLIVGQPQHF. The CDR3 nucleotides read TGTGCCAGCAGCTTAATTGTTGGTCAGCCACAGCATTTT.

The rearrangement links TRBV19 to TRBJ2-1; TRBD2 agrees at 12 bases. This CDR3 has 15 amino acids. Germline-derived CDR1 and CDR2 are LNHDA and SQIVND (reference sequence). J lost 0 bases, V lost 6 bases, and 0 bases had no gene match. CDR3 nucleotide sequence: TGTGCCAGTAGACTAGCGGGGGGCTCCTACAATGAGCAGTTCTTC. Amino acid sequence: CASRLAGGSYNEQFF.

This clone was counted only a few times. CDR3 protein: CASSLDGRVGTQYF. For the CDR3, the DNA is TGTGCCAGCAGCTTAGACGGGCGGGTCGGGACCCAGTACTTC. This chain joins TRBV7-2 and TRBJ2-5; possible D gene TRBD2, 5 bases. The CDR3 sequence is 14 residues long. The germline V gene has CDR1 SGHTA and CDR2 FQGNSA. Deletions cut 1 base from V and 7 bases from J, with 13 bases between. Full variable domain (missing parts from reference TRBV7-2 and TRBJ2-5): GAGVSQSPSNKVTEKGKDVELRCDPISGHTALYWYRQSLGQGLEFLIYFQGNSAPDKSGLPSDRFSAERTGGSVSTLTIQRTQQEDSAVYLCASSLDGRVGTQYFGPGTRLLVL.

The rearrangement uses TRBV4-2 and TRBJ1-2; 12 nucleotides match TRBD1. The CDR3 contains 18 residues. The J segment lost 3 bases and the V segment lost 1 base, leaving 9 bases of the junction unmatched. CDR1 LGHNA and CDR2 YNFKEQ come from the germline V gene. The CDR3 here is CASSQVIPGTGGDYGYTF. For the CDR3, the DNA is TGTGCCAGCAGCCAAGTTATCCCCGGGACAGGGGGCGACTATGGCTACACCTTC.

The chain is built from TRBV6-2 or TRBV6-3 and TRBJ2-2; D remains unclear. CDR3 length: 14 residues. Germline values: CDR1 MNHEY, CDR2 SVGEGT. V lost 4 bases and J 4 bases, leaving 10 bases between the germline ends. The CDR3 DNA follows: TGTGCCAGCAGTTCTCCCCCACTCACCGGGGAGCTGTTTTTT. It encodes CASSSPPLTGELFF.

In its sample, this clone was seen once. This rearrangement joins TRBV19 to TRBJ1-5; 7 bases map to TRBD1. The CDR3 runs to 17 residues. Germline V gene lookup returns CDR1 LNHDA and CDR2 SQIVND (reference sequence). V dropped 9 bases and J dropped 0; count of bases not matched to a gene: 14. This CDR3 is CASRVLDREPSNQPQHF. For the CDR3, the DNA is TGTGCCAGCCGCGTCCTAGACAGGGAGCCTAGCAATCAGCCCCAGCATTTT.

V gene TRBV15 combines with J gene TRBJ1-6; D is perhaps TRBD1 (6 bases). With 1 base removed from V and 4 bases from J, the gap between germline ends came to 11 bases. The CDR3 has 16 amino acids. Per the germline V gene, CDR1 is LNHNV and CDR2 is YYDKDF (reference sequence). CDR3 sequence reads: CATSRAGTIYNSPLHF. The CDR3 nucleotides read TGTGCCACCAGCAGAGCGGGGACAATTTATAATTCACCCCTCCACTTT.

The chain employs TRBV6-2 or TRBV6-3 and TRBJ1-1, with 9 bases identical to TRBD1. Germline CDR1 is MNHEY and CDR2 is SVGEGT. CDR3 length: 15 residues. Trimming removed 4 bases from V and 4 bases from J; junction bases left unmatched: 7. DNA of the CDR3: TGTGCCAGCAGTTCCCCGGGACAGGGACGCACTGAAGCTTTCTTT. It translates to CASSSPGQGRTEAFF.

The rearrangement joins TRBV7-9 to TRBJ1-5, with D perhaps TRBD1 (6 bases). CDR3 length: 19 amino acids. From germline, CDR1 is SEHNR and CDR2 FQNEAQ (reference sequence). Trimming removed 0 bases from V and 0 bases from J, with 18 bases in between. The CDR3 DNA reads TGTGCCAGCAGCTTAGCGAAGGCAGGGGCCTTTTATAGCAATCAGCCCCAGCATTTT. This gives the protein CASSLAKAGAFYSNQPQHF. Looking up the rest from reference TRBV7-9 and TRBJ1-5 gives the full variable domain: DTGVSQNPRHKITKRGQNVTFRCDPISEHNRLYWYRQTLGQGPEFLTYFQNEAQLEKSRLLSDRFSAERPKGSFSTLEIQRTEQGDSAMYLCASSLAKAGAFYSNQPQHFGDGTRLSIL.

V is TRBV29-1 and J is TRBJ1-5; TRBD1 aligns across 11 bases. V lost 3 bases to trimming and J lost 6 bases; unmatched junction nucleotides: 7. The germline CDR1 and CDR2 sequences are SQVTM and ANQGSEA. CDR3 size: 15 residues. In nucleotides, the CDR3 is TGCAGCGTTGAGGGCCCGGGACAGGGGGGTCAGCCCCAGCATTTT. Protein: CSVEGPGQGGQPQHF.

This chain's CDR3 is CASSGQGDEQYF. In DNA, the CDR3 is TGTGCCAGCAGTGGACAGGGTGACGAGCAGTACTTC. J is TRBJ2-7 and V is TRBV2; 7 nucleotides match TRBD1. This CDR3 spans 12 amino acids. Germline-derived CDR1 and CDR2 are SNHLY and FYNNEI. The ends lost 4 bases at V and 5 bases at J; junction bases unmatched: 2.

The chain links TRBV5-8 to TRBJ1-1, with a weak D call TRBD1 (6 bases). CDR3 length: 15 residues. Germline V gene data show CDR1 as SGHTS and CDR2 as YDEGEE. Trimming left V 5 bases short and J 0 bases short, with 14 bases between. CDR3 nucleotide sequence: TGTGCCAGCAGGCCGACAGGACTATTGAACACTGAAGCTTTCTTT. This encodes CASRPTGLLNTEAFF. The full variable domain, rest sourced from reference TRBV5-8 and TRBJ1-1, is EAGVTQSPTHLIKTRGQQATLRCSPISGHTSVYWYQQALGLGLQFLLWYDEGEERNRGNFPPRFSGRQFPNYSSELNVNALELEDSALYLCASRPTGLLNTEAFFGQGTRLTVV.

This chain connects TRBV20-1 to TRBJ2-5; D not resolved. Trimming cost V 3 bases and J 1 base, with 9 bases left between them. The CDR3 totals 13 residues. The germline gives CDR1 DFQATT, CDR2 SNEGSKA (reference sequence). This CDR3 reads CSASPPSQETQYF. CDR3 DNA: TGCAGTGCTAGTCCACCGTCCCAAGAGACCCAGTACTTC.

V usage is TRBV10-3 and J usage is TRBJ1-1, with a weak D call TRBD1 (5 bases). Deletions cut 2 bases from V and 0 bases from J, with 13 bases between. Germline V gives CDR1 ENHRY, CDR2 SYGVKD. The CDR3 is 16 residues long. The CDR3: CAISENGGSVNTEAFF. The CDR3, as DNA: TGTGCCATCAGTGAGAACGGGGGGTCCGTGAACACTGAAGCTTTCTTT.